The entry below gives a single TCR beta chain sequence along with its context. Its antigen is still unknown. Pooled together were second doses at about 4 or about 12 weeks. The ends lost 0 bases at V and 0 bases at J; junction bases unmatched: 19. The CDR3 spans 21 residues. Germline V gene sequence: CDR1 SGHRS, CDR2 YFSETQ. TCRdb's table, derived via immunoSEQ multiplex PCR, lists solely in-frame clones and lacks some. The sample yields 90,000 to 120,000 clones, just over 90% seen once. The entry originates in a study of T cell responses to AZD1222 COVID-19 vaccine. Study results and caveats: After two AZD1222 doses, spike-specific TCR breadth and depth rose versus day 0. No day 14 peak samples; only post-peak repertoires were characterized. Donors were largely white British and mainly female; clonal diversity was possibly underestimated.

Sequencing used peripheral blood, obtained 28 days after the second AZD1222 dose. The source is an adult who received the AZD1222 COVID-19 vaccine. This sequence joins TRBV5-1 and TRBJ2-5; 8 bases map to TRBD2. This chain's CDR3 is CASSLAYDTKRGPRDQETQYF. CDR3 DNA sequence: TGCGCCAGCAGCTTGGCCTATGATACGAAGCGGGGGCCAAGAGACCAAGAGACCCAGTACTTC.